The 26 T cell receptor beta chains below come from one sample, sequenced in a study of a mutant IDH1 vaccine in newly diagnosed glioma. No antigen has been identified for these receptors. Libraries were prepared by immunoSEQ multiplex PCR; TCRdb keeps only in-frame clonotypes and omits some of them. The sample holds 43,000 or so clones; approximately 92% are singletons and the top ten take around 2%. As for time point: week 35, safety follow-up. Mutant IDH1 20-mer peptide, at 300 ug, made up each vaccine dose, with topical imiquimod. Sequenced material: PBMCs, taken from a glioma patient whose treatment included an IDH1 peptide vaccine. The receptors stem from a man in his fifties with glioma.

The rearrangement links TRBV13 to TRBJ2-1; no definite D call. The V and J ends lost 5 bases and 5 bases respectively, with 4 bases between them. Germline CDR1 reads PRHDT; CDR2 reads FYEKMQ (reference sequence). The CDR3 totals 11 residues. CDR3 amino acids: CASSRNNEQFF. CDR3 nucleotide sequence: TGTGCCAGCAGCAGGAACAATGAGCAGTTCTTC.

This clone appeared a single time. The DNA for the CDR3 is TGTGCCAGCTCACCGGGGATAAGAGGGGGGCTGAACACCGGGGAGCTGTTTTTT. Its translation: CASSPGIRGGLNTGELFF. V and J are TRBV18 and TRBJ2-2; the D gene could be TRBD1 or TRBD2 (6 bases each). The CDR3 loop spans 18 amino acids. Between the trimmed V and J ends, which lost 3 bases and 1 base, there was a span of 18 bases. The germline V gene has CDR1 KGHSH and CDR2 LQKENI.

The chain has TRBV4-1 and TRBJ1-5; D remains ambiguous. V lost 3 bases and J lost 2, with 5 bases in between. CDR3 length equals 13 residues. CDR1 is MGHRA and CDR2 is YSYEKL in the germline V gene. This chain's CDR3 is CASSQDGNQPQHF. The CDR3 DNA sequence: TGCGCCAGCAGCCAGGACGGCAATCAGCCCCAGCATTTT.

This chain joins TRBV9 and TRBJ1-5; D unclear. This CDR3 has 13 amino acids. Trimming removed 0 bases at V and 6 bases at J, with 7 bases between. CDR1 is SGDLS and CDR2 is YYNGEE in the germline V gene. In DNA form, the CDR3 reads TGTGCCAGCAGCGTAGACGGGATTCAGCCCCAGCATTTT. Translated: CASSVDGIQPQHF.

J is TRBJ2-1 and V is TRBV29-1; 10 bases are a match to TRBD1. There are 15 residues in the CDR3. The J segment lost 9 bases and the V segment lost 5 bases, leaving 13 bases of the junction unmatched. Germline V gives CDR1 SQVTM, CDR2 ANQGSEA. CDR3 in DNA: TGCAGCGTTTCGTTGAAGGGACAGGGGCTCCCTGAGCAGTTCTTC. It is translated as CSVSLKGQGLPEQFF.

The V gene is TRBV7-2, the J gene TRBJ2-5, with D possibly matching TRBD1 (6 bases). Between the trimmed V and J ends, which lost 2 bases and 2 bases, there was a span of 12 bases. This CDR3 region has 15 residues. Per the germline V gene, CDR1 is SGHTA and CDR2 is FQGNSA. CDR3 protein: CASSLQATGQETQYF. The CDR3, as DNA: TGTGCCAGCAGCTTACAAGCAACAGGGCAAGAGACCCAGTACTTC.

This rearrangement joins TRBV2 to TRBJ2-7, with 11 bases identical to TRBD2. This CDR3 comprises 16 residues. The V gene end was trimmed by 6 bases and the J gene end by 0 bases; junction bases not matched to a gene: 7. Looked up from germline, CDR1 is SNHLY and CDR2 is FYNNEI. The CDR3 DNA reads TGTGCCAGCAGGCTGAGACTAGCGGGGATCTCCTACGAGCAGTACTTC. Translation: CASRLRLAGISYEQYF.

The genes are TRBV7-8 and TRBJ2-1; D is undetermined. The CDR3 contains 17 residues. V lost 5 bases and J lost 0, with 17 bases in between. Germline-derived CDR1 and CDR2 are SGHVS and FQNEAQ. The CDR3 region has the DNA TGTGCCAGCAGCGTCGATGGTCGGACGGCCTCCTACAATGAGCAGTTCTTC. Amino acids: CASSVDGRTASYNEQFF.

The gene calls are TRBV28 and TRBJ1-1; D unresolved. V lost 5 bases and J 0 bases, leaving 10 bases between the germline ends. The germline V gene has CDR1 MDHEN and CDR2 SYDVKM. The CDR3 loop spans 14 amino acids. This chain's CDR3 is CASSTVSLNTEAFF. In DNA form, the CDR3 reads TGTGCCAGCAGTACTGTCAGCTTGAACACTGAAGCTTTCTTT.

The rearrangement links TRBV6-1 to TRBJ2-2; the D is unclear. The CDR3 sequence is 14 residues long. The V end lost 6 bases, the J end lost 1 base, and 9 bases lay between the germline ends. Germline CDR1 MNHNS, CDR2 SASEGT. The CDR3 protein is CASSEPGNTGELFF. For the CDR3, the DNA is TGTGCCAGCAGCGAACCAGGGAACACCGGGGAGCTGTTTTTT.

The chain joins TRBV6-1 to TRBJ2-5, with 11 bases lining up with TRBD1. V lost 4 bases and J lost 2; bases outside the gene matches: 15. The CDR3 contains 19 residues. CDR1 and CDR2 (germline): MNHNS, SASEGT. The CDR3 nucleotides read TGTGCCAGCAGTGCCCGGACAGGGGGCTCGACTACGTCACAAGAGACCCAGTACTTC. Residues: CASSARTGGSTTSQETQYF.

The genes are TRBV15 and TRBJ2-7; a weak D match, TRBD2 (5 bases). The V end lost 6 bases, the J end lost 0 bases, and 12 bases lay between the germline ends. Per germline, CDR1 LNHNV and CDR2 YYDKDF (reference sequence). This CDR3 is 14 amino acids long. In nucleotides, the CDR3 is TGTGCCACCAGTCTAGGAGGCGTCTCCTACGAGCAGTACTTC. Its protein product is CATSLGGVSYEQYF.

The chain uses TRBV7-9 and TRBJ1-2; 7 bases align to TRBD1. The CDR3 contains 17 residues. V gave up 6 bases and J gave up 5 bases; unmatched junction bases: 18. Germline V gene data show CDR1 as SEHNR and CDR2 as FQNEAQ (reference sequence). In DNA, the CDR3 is TGTGCCAGCAGGACATGGGACAGTCAAACAAGCCGATATGGCTACACCTTC. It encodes CASRTWDSQTSRYGYTF.

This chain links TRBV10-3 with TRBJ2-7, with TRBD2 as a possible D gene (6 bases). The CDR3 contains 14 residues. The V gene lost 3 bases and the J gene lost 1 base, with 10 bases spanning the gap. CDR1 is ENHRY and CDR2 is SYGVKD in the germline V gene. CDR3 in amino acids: CAISENAGSYEQYF. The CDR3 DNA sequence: TGTGCCATCAGTGAAAACGCGGGATCCTACGAGCAGTACTTC.

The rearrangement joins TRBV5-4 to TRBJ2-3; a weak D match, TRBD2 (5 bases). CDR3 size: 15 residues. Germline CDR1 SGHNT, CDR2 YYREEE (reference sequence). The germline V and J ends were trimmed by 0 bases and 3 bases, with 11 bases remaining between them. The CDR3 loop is CASSLGLPDTDTQYF. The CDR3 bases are TGTGCCAGCAGCTTGGGACTACCGGATACAGATACGCAGTATTTT.

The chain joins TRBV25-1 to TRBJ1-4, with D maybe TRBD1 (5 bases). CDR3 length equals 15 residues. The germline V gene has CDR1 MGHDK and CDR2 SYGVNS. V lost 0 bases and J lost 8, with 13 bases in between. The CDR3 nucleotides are TGTGCCAGCAGTGAATATCTCGGGGGTAGCGAAAAACTGTTTTTT. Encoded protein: CASSEYLGGSEKLFF.

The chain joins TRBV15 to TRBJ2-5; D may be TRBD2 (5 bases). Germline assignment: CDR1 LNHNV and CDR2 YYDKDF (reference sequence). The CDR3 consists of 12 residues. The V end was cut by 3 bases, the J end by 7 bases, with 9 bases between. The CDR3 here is CATSRERGTQYF. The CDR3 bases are TGTGCCACCAGCAGGGAACGGGGGACCCAGTACTTC.

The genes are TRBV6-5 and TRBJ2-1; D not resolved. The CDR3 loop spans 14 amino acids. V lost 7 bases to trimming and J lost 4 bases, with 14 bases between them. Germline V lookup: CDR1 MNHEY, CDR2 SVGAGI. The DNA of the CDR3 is TGTGCCAGCAAGGGCCCCGGCAGGTACAATGAGCAGTTCTTC. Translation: CASKGPGRYNEQFF.

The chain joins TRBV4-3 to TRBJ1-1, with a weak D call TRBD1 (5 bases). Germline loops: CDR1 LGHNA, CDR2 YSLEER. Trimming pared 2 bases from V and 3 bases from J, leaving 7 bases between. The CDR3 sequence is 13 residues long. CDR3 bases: TGCGCCAGCAGCCAACAGGGTTACACTGAAGCTTTCTTT. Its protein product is CASSQQGYTEAFF.

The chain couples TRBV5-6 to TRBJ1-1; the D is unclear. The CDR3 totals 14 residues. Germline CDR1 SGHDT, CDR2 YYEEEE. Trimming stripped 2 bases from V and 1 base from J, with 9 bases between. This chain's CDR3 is CASSFISANTEAFF. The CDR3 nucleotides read TGTGCCAGCAGCTTTATTTCAGCGAACACTGAAGCTTTCTTT.

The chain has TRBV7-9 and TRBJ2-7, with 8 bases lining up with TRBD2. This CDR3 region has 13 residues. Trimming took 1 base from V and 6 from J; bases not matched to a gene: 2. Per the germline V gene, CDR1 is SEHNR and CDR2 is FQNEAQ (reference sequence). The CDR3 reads CASSLGLAIEQYF. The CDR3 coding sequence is TGTGCCAGCAGCTTAGGACTAGCGATCGAGCAGTACTTC.

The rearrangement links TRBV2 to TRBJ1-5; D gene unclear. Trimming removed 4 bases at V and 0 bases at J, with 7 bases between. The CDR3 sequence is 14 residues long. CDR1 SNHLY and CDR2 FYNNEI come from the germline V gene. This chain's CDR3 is CASSVRFSNQPQHF. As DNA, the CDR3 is TGTGCCAGCAGTGTAAGGTTTAGCAATCAGCCCCAGCATTTT. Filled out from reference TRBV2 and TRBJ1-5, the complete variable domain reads EPEVTQTPSHQVTQMGQEVILRCVPISNHLYFYWYRQILGQKVEFLVSFYNNEISEKSEIFDDQFSVERPDGSNFTLKIRSTKLEDSAMYFCASSVRFSNQPQHFGDGTRLSIL.

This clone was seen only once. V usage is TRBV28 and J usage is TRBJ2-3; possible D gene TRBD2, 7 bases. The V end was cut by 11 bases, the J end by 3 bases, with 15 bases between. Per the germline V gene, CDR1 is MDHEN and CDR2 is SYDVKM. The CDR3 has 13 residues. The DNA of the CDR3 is TGTGCCCTAATGGGGAGGGGGACAGATACGCAGTATTTT. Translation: CALMGRGTDTQYF.

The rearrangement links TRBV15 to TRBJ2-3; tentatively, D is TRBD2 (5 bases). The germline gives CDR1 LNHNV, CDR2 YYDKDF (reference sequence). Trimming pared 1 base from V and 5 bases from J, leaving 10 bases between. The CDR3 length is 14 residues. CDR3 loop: CATSRGLIQDTQYF. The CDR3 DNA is TGTGCCACCAGCAGAGGACTAATCCAAGATACGCAGTATTTT.

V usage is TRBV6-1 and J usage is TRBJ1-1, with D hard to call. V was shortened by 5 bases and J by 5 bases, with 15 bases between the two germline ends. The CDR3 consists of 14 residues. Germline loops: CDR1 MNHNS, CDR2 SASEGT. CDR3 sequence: CASSPSTGGTEAFF. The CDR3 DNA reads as TGTGCCAGCAGTCCTTCGACTGGCGGGACTGAAGCTTTCTTT.

CDR3 protein: CASSLLRGRTYNEQFF. The CDR3 nucleotides read TGTGCCAGCAGCCTGCTCAGGGGCAGAACTTACAATGAGCAGTTCTTC. The V and J genes are TRBV11-2 and TRBJ2-1, with a possible D match to TRBD1 (6 bases). Germline V CDR1 and CDR2: SGHAT, FQNNGV. Trimming removed 5 bases at V and 4 bases at J, with 18 bases between. The CDR3 is 16 amino acids.